What follows are 4 T cell receptor beta chains derived from one specimen sequenced in a study of cytomegalovirus exposure and HLA in healthy donors. Researchers ran the PCR with 60 Vbeta and 13 Jbeta primers. Clones were sequenced by immunoSEQ multiplex PCR, and TCRdb holds only the in-frame ones, with some missing. The table includes about 43,000 clones, about 60% detected once. The sample was PBMCs. The receptors were sampled from a human donor in good health.

This chain uses TRBV28 with TRBJ1-2; TRBD1 matches at 8 bases. With 3 bases clipped from V and 4 bases from J, the junction kept 7 bases outside the gene matches. Germline values: CDR1 MDHEN, CDR2 SYDVKM. The CDR3 loop spans 15 amino acids. CDR3: CASSFAWQGAYGYTF. DNA of the CDR3: TGTGCCAGCAGTTTCGCTTGGCAGGGGGCCTATGGCTACACCTTC.

The chain links TRBV9 to TRBJ2-5, with 7 bases lining up with TRBD2. The CDR3 runs 15 residues. The junction had 7 bases not matched to a gene; V was cut back by 0 bases and J by 5 bases. Germline lookup yields CDR1 SGDLS and CDR2 YYNGEE. As DNA, the CDR3 is TGTGCCAGCAGCGTAGCTTCCCGGGGAGGGGAGACCCAGTACTTC. It encodes CASSVASRGGETQYF.

This clone was picked up a small number of times. The chain is built from TRBV29-1 and TRBJ2-6; D call uncertain. Germline assignment: CDR1 SQVTM and CDR2 ANQGSEA. Trimming pared 3 bases from V and 2 bases from J, leaving 8 bases between. This CDR3 spans 14 amino acids. In nucleotides, the CDR3 is TGCAGCGTTGACTATCCCCCTGGGGCCAACGTCCTGACTTTC. Translation gives CSVDYPPGANVLTF.

Of note for this clone: One end of the junction varies from germline; a read error may be responsible. The rearrangement uses TRBV18 and TRBJ1-4; D is uncertain. The CDR3 loop spans 14 amino acids. Germline lookup yields CDR1 KGHSH and CDR2 LQKENI. The CDR3, as DNA: TGTGCCGGCTCACCCTACCGGGGTGACGAAAAACTGTTTTTT. Protein product: CAGSPYRGDEKLFF.